This T cell receptor (beta chain) was sequenced in a study of control samples from healthy donors and cancer patients. Only in-frame clones appear in the TCRdb table, and some are missing; sequencing was by immunoSEQ multiplex PCR. The sample shows some 65,000 clones, more than 75% of them seen only once. Germline V gene lookup returns CDR1 MNHEY and CDR2 SMNVEV (reference sequence). The CDR3 length is 17 residues. The J segment lost 4 bases and the V segment lost 5 bases, leaving 13 bases of the junction unmatched. Only a few counts were recorded for this clone. Sequencing input: PBMCs. This clonotype was obtained from a woman aged 45-60 years with lung cancer. This chain connects TRBV27 to TRBJ2-3; TRBD1 matches 9 bases. The CDR3 loop is CASSTRTGGIVSDTQYF. The CDR3 bases are TGTGCCAGCAGTACACGTACAGGGGGCATAGTCTCAGATACGCAGTATTTT.